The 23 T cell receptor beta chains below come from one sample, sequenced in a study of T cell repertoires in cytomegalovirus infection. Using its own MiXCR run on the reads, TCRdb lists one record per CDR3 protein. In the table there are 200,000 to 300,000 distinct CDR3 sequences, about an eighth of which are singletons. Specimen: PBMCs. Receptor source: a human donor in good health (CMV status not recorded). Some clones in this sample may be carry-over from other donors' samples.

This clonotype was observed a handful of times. CDR3 nucleotide sequence: TGCAGCGCGGACCACTATGGCTACACCTTC. Its translation: CSADHYGYTF. The rearrangement joins TRBV29-1 to TRBJ1-2; D is unresolved. CDR1 is SQVTM, CDR2 ANQGSEA, per germline. Trimming stripped 7 bases from V and 3 bases from J, with 6 bases between. The CDR3 extends over 10 amino acids.

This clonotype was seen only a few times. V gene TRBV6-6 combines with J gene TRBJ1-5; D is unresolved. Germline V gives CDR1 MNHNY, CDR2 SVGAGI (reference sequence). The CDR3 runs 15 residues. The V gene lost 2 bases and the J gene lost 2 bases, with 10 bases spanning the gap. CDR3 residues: CASSYGNGRNQPQHF. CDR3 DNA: TGTGCCAGCAGTTACGGAAATGGGCGCAATCAGCCCCAGCATTTT.

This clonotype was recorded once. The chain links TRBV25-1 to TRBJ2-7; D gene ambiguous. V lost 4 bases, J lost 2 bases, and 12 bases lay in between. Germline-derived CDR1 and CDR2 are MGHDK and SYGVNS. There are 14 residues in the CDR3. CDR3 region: CASSGPLPPYEQYF. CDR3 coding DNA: TGTGCCAGCAGTGGGCCCCTCCCGCCCTACGAGCAGTACTTC.

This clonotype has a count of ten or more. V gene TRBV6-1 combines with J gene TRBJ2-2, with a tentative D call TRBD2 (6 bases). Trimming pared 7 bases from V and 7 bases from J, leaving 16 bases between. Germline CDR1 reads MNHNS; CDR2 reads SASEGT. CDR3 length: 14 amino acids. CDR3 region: CASISGGSGGELFF. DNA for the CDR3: TGTGCCAGCATCTCTGGGGGGTCGGGCGGGGAGCTGTTTTTT.

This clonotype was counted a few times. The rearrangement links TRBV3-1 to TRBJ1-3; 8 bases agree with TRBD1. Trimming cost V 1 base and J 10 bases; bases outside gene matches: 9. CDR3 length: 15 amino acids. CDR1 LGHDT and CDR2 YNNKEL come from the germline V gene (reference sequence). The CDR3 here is CASSQGGQGLGTIYF. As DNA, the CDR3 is TGTGCCAGCAGCCAAGGTGGACAGGGCCTAGGTACCATATATTTT.

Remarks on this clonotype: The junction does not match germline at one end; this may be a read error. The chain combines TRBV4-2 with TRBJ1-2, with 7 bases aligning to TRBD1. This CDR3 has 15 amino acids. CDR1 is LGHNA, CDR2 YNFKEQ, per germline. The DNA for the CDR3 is TGTGCCAGCTGCCAGGGGGGGGCAGGGGACTATGGCTACACCTTC. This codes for CASCQGGAGDYGYTF.

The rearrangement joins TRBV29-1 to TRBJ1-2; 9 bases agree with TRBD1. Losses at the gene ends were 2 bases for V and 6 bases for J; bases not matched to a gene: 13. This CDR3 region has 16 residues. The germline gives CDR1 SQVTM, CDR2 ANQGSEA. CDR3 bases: TGCAGCGTTGAAAGACCCCTGGGACAGGGCAGGAATGGCTACACCTTC. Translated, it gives CSVERPLGQGRNGYTF. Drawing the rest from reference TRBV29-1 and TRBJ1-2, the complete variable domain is SAVISQKPSRDICQRGTSLTIQCQVDSQVTMMFWYRQQPGQSLTLIATANQGSEATYESGFVIDKFPISRPNLTFSTLTVSNMSPEDSSIYLCSVERPLGQGRNGYTFGSGTRLTVV.

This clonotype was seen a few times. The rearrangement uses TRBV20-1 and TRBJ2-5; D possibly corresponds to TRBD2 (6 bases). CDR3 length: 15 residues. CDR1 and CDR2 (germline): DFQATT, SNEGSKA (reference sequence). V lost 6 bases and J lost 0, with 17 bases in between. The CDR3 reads CSALRSGGYQETQYF. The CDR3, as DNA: TGCAGTGCGTTACGTAGCGGTGGGTACCAAGAGACCCAGTACTTC.

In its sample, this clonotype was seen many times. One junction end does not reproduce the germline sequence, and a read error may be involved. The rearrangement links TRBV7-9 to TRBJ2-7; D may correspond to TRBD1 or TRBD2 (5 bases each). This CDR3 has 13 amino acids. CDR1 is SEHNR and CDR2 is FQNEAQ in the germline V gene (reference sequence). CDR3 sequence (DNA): TGTGCCAGCAGCTCAATAGGGGAGTTGGACGAGGACTTC. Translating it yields CASSSIGELDEDF.

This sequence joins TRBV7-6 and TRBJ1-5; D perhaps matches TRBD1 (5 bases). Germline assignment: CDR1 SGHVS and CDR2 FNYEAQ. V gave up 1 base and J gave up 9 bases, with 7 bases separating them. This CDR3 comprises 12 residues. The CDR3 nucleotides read TGTGCCAGCAGCTTAGGGGGACGGCCCCAGCATTTT. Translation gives CASSLGGRPQHF.

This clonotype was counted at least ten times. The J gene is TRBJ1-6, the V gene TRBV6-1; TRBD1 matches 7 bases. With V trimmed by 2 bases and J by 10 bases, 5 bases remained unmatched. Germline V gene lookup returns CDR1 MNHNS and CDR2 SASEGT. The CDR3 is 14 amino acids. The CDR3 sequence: CASSETQGGSPLHF. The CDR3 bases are TGTGCCAGCAGTGAAACGCAGGGGGGCTCACCCCTCCACTTT.

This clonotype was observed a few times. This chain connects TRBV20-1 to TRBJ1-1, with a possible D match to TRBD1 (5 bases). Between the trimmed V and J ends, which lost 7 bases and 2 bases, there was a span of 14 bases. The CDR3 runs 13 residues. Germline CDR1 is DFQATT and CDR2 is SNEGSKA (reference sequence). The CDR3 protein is CSVLTEINTEAFF. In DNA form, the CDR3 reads TGCAGTGTTCTGACAGAAATAAACACTGAAGCTTTCTTT.

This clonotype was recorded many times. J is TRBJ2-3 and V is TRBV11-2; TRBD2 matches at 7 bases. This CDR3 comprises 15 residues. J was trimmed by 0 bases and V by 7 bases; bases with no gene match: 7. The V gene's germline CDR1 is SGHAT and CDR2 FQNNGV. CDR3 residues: CASTPGRGSTDTQYF. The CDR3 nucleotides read TGTGCCAGCACCCCGGGGCGGGGGAGCACAGATACGCAGTATTTT.

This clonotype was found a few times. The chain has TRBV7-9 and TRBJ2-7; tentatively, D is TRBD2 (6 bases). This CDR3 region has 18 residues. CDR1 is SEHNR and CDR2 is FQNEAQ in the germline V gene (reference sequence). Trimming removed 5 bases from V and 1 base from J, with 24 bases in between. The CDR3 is CASSPPPRGGETSYEQYF. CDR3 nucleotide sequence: TGTGCCAGCAGCCCCCCCCCCCGCGGCGGGGAAACGTCCTACGAGCAGTACTTC.

CDR3 loop: CASSGGSYEQYF. CDR3 coding DNA: TGCGCCAGCAGCGGGGGCTCCTACGAGCAGTACTTC. V and J are TRBV5-1 and TRBJ2-7; D may match TRBD1 or TRBD2 (5 bases each). Germline V gives CDR1 SGHRS, CDR2 YFSETQ. CDR3 size: 12 residues. V gave up 4 bases and J gave up 0 bases, with 5 bases separating them.

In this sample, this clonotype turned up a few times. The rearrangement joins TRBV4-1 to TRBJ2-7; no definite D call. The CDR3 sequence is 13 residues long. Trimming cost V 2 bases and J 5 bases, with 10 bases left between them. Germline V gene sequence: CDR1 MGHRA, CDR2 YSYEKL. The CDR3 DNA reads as TGCGCCAGCAGCCAATCCCCCTGGGACGAGCAGTACTTC. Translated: CASSQSPWDEQYF.

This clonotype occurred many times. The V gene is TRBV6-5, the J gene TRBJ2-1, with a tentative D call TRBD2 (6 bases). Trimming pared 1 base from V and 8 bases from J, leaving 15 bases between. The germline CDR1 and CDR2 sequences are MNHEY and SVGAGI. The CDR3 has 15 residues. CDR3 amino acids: CASSYFSQGGDEQFF. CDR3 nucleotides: TGTGCCAGCAGTTACTTTTCCCAGGGAGGCGATGAGCAGTTCTTC.

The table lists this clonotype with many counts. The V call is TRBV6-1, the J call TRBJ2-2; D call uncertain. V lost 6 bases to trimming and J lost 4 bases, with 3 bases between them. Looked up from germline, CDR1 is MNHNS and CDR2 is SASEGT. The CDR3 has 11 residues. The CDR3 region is CASRGTGELFF. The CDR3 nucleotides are TGTGCCAGCAGGGGCACCGGGGAGCTGTTTTTT.

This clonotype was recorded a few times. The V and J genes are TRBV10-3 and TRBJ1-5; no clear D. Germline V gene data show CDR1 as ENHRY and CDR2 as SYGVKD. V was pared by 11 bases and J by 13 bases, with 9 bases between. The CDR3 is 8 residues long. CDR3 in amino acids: CASQEQHF. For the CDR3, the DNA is TGTGCCTCCCAGGAGCAGCATTTT.

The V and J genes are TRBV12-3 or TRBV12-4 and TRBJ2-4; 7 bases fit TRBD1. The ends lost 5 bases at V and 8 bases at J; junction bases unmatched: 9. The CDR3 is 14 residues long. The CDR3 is CASSPNTGDDIQYF. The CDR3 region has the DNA TGTGCCAGCAGTCCAAACACAGGGGATGACATTCAGTACTTC.

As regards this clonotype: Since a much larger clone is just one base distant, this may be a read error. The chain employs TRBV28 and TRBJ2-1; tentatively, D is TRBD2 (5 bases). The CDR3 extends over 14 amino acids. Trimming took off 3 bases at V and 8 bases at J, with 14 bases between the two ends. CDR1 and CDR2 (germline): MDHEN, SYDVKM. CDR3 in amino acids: CASSLLEGVDEQFF. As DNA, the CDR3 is TGTGCCAGCAGTTTGCTAGAGGGTGTGGATGAGCAGTTCTTC.

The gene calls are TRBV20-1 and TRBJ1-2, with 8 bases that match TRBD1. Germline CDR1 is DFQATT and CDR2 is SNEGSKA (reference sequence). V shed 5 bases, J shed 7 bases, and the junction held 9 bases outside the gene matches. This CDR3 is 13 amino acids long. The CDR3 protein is CSALLGQGRGYTF. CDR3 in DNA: TGCAGTGCTCTCCTAGGACAGGGTCGTGGCTACACCTTC.

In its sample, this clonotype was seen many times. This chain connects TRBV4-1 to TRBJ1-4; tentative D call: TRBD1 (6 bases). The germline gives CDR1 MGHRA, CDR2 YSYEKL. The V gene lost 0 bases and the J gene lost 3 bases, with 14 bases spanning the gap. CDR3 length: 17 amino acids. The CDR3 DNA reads TGCGCCAGCAGCCAAGAAGCAGGGCGGACAGCTAATGAAAAACTGTTTTTT. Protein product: CASSQEAGRTANEKLFF.